Here is one T cell receptor beta chain with its context. Sequenced by immunoSEQ multiplex PCR; TCRdb stores in-frame clones only, minus some. This table holds a few hundred thousand clones, 88% found once. This specimen comes from a study of blood T cell repertoires in COVID-19. The CDR3 totals 24 residues. After removal of 7 bases from V and 1 base from J, the junction contained 33 bases not matched to a gene. Per the germline V gene, CDR1 is SGHRS and CDR2 is YFSETQ. Categorization into cohorts depended on clinical history that participants reported. Two consecutive negative NP/OP PCR tests, clearance, or resolved symptoms defined Cohort 3 recovery.

The specimen sequenced was PBMCs or T cells enriched from blood (not recorded which). The genes are TRBV5-1 and TRBJ2-2, with TRBD2 identical over 8 bases. The sequence came from a woman in her 50s who had recovered from COVID-19. CDR3 in amino acids: CASRGTPGPAGRLAGGQNTGELFF. CDR3 in DNA: TGCGCCAGCCGCGGGACCCCCGGTCCCGCGGGTCGCTTGGCGGGAGGTCAGAACACCGGGGAGCTGTTTTTT.